What follows are 25 T cell receptor beta chains derived from one specimen sequenced in a study of persistence of HIV-infected CD4 T cells. Cells were stimulated with CMV-infected fibroblast lysates at roughly 10 ug/mL. CD40L/CD69 double-negative CD45RO-high memory CD4+ T cells were collected. The libraries were made with immunoSEQ version 4 in survey mode. The assay was immunoSEQ multiplex PCR, and TCRdb's table has in-frame clones only and misses some. The data show some 41,000 clones, 80% seen once. These receptors' antigens are unknown. This specimen was CD4+ T cells sorted from PBMCs after roughly 18-hour stimulation, taken from a patient who received antiretroviral therapy. These receptors were obtained from an adult man with HIV who was CMV-seropositive.

In its sample, this clone was seen once. The chain links TRBV6-2 or TRBV6-3 to TRBJ2-1; 9 nucleotides align to TRBD2. The length of the CDR3 is 12 residues. The J segment lost 13 bases and the V segment lost 2 bases, leaving 3 bases of the junction unmatched. Germline V gene data show CDR1 as MNHEY and CDR2 as SVGEGT. The CDR3 loop reads CASSYEAGGQFF. Here the CDR3 DNA reads TGTGCCAGCAGTTACGAAGCGGGGGGCCAGTTCTTC.

The rearrangement links TRBV9 to TRBJ2-2, with no clear D. The CDR3 has 13 residues. V was pared by 5 bases and J by 0 bases, with 5 bases between. The germline CDR1 and CDR2 sequences are SGDLS and YYNGEE. The CDR3: CASRGTNTGELFF. The CDR3 bases are TGTGCCAGCAGGGGGACGAACACCGGGGAGCTGTTTTTT.

The rearrangement links TRBV6-5 to TRBJ2-2; D perhaps matches TRBD1 (6 bases). The germline CDR1 and CDR2 sequences are MNHEY and SVGAGI. The CDR3 runs to 13 residues. V was trimmed by 2 bases and J by 9 bases, leaving 10 bases between them. CDR3 sequence (DNA): TGTGCCAGCAGTTACGACAGGACCAGGGAGCTGTTTTTT. Protein: CASSYDRTRELFF.

The rearrangement links TRBV7-3 to TRBJ2-6, with unresolved D. V lost 5 bases and J 0 bases, leaving 8 bases between the germline ends. CDR1 and CDR2 (germline): SGHTA, FQGTGA. The CDR3 is 15 amino acids. CDR3 DNA sequence: TGTGCCAGCAGCCTCTTCCACTCTGGGGCCAACGTCCTGACTTTC. Translated, it gives CASSLFHSGANVLTF.

This chain links TRBV3-1 (or the pseudogene TRBV3-2) with TRBJ2-1; D might be TRBD1 (6 bases). The CDR3 runs 15 residues. V was pared by 4 bases and J by 7 bases, with 17 bases between. The germline V gene encodes CDR1 LGHDT and CDR2 YNNKEL (reference sequence). CDR3: CASSLQPTGKNEQFF. CDR3 coding DNA: TGTGCCAGCAGCCTACAGCCTACAGGGAAGAATGAGCAGTTCTTC.

CDR3: CASSQGGARAYNEQFF. CDR3 sequence (DNA): TGTGCCAGCAGCCAGGGGGGGGCTAGGGCCTACAATGAGCAGTTCTTC. The V call is TRBV6-6, the J call TRBJ2-1; D may be TRBD1 or TRBD2 (7 bases each). The length of the CDR3 is 16 residues. Germline V CDR1 and CDR2: MNHNY, SVGAGI (reference sequence). Trimming removed 6 bases from V and 2 bases from J, with 17 bases in between.

This clone was observed a single time. CDR3 sequence: CASSLEGTNSPLHF. The CDR3, as DNA: TGTGCCAGCAGCTTAGAAGGCACTAATTCACCCCTCCACTTT. J is TRBJ1-6 and V is TRBV7-8; D is unclear. The length of the CDR3 is 14 residues. The V end was cut by 1 base, the J end by 6 bases, with 7 bases between. Germline CDR1 is SGHVS and CDR2 is FQNEAQ.

CDR3 nucleotide sequence: TGTGCCAGCAGCCAAGAGGGAGGCTACGAGCAGTACTTC. Encoded protein: CASSQEGGYEQYF. The chain employs TRBV3-1 (or the pseudogene TRBV3-2) and TRBJ2-7; a weak D match, TRBD2 (6 bases). Germline-derived CDR1 and CDR2 are LGHDT and YNNKEL (reference sequence). The CDR3 is 13 amino acids. V lost 0 bases to trimming and J lost 3 bases, with 6 bases between them.

The rearrangement joins TRBV3-1 (or the pseudogene TRBV3-2) to TRBJ1-1; the D is unclear. CDR1 and CDR2 (germline): LGHDT, YNNKEL (reference sequence). The CDR3 spans 16 residues. V was pared by 3 bases and J by 0 bases, with 14 bases between. DNA for the CDR3: TGTGCCAGCAGCCAGTCCTTAGGACGGTTGAACACTGAAGCTTTCTTT. It encodes CASSQSLGRLNTEAFF.

V gene TRBV6-5 combines with J gene TRBJ1-4, with 9 nucleotides matching TRBD1. This CDR3 region has 13 residues. Germline values: CDR1 MNHEY, CDR2 SVGAGI. The trim removed 7 bases at V and 7 bases at J, leaving 4 bases unmatched. The CDR3 region has the DNA TGTGCCAGCACGAGACAGGGGGGTGAAAAACTGTTTTTT. It yields the protein CASTRQGGEKLFF.

The V call is TRBV6-1, the J call TRBJ1-3; D perhaps matches TRBD1 (5 bases). The V gene lost 3 bases and the J gene lost 7 bases, with 13 bases spanning the gap. The CDR3 is 14 amino acids. Germline V gene data show CDR1 as MNHNS and CDR2 as SASEGT. As DNA, the CDR3 is TGTGCCAGCAGTGACGGACCGGGACCCAACACCATATATTTT. Translation gives CASSDGPGPNTIYF.

The V and J genes are TRBV27 and TRBJ1-1, with 10 bases that match TRBD1. Germline V gives CDR1 MNHEY, CDR2 SMNVEV (reference sequence). CDR3 length: 19 residues. The V segment lost 6 bases and the J segment 2 bases; nucleotides outside the gene matches: 18. CDR3 loop: CASRPLTLGQGYLNTEAFF. The DNA for the CDR3 is TGTGCCAGCAGGCCTCTAACTCTGGGACAGGGGTACCTAAACACTGAAGCTTTCTTT.

The rearrangement joins TRBV30 to TRBJ1-1; D perhaps matches TRBD1 (6 bases). V was clipped by 0 bases and J by 2 bases, with 10 bases between them. This CDR3 is 14 amino acids long. CDR1 GTSNPN and CDR2 SVGIG come from the germline V gene (reference sequence). In DNA form, the CDR3 reads TGTGCCTGGAGTGTAGAGGGGGGAAACACTGAAGCTTTCTTT. It yields the protein CAWSVEGGNTEAFF.

J is TRBJ2-5 and V is TRBV5-1; 8 bases line up with TRBD1. The CDR3 has 14 amino acids. CDR1 SGHRS and CDR2 YFSETQ come from the germline V gene. The V segment lost 0 bases and the J segment 5 bases; nucleotides outside the gene matches: 3. CDR3 nucleotides: TGCGCCAGCAGCTTGGACAGGGGGACGGAGACCCAGTACTTC. Its protein is CASSLDRGTETQYF.

The chain is built from TRBV5-1 and TRBJ2-7; 11 bases agree with TRBD1. V shed 4 bases and J 6 bases; nucleotides not matched to a gene: 9. The germline V gene encodes CDR1 SGHRS and CDR2 YFSETQ. The CDR3 has 15 amino acids. The CDR3 region is CASSLSPGTGGEQYF. CDR3 nucleotide sequence: TGCGCCAGCAGCCTTAGCCCCGGGACAGGGGGCGAGCAGTACTTC.

The chain has TRBV5-1 and TRBJ1-1, with 8 bases lining up with TRBD1. After removal of 5 bases from V and 1 base from J, the junction contained 13 bases not matched to a gene. Germline values: CDR1 SGHRS, CDR2 YFSETQ. The CDR3 has 17 amino acids. The CDR3 DNA reads TGCGCCAGCAGAAGTAGGGTCCCTACAGGGGGGAACACTGAAGCTTTCTTT. Translated: CASRSRVPTGGNTEAFF.

The rearrangement links TRBV9 to TRBJ1-6; 9 bases agree with TRBD1. The germline V gene has CDR1 SGDLS and CDR2 YYNGEE. J gave up 5 bases and V 4 bases, and 7 bases lay outside the gene matches. The CDR3 extends over 16 amino acids. CDR3 in amino acids: CASSPGTGRNNSPLHF. The CDR3 DNA follows: TGTGCCAGCAGCCCAGGGACAGGGAGGAATAATTCACCCCTCCACTTT.

This clone was counted a few times. V is TRBV6-5 and J is TRBJ1-5, with TRBD1 identical over 7 bases. The V and J ends lost 6 bases and 4 bases, in that order; junction bases with no gene match: 3. This CDR3 has 13 residues. CDR1 is MNHEY and CDR2 is SVGAGI in the germline V gene. CDR3: CASRTGWNQPQHF. The DNA of the CDR3 is TGTGCCAGCAGGACAGGGTGGAATCAGCCCCAGCATTTT.

The chain uses TRBV6-5 and TRBJ2-3; possible D gene TRBD1, 6 bases. This CDR3 is built from 13 residues. Trimming took off 6 bases at V and 4 bases at J, with 11 bases between the two ends. Germline CDR1 and CDR2: MNHEY and SVGAGI. CDR3 sequence: CASRGHQADTQYF. CDR3 nucleotides: TGTGCCAGCAGGGGACACCAAGCAGATACGCAGTATTTT.

This rearrangement joins TRBV7-9 to TRBJ2-3; D remains unclear. Trimming left V 0 bases short and J 4 bases short, with 11 bases between. This CDR3 comprises 15 residues. In germline, CDR1 is SEHNR, CDR2 FQNEAQ (reference sequence). CDR3: CASSLASGYADTQYF. DNA for the CDR3: TGTGCCAGCAGCTTAGCGTCGGGCTACGCAGATACGCAGTATTTT. Based on the CDR3 plus reference TRBV7-9 and TRBJ2-3, the full variable domain is DTGVSQNPRHKITKRGQNVTFRCDPISEHNRLYWYRQTLGQGPEFLTYFQNEAQLEKSRLLSDRFSAERPKGSFSTLEIQRTEQGDSAMYLCASSLASGYADTQYFGPGTRLTVL.

This clone showed up just once. This rearrangement joins TRBV4-1 to TRBJ1-1; the D is unclear. V lost 0 bases to trimming and J lost 4 bases, with 12 bases between them. The CDR3 spans 15 residues. Germline V gene lookup returns CDR1 MGHRA and CDR2 YSYEKL. The CDR3 spells CASSQEWRVGTEAFF. DNA of the CDR3: TGCGCCAGCAGCCAAGAATGGAGGGTGGGCACTGAAGCTTTCTTT.

J is TRBJ1-3 and V is TRBV6-5; the D gene is possibly TRBD1 (6 bases). The ends were cut back, 6 bases at V and 2 bases at J, with 14 bases in the middle. The CDR3 consists of 15 residues. Germline CDR1 MNHEY, CDR2 SVGAGI. The CDR3 loop is CASRQNSGAGNTIYF. DNA for the CDR3: TGTGCCAGCAGGCAAAACTCAGGGGCTGGAAACACCATATATTTT.

The chain combines TRBV7-9 with TRBJ2-3; a possible D gene is TRBD1 (5 bases). V was pared by 2 bases and J by 2 bases, with 8 bases between. CDR1 is SEHNR and CDR2 is FQNEAQ in the germline V gene (reference sequence). CDR3 length: 14 residues. In DNA, the CDR3 is TGTGCCAGCAGCTTAACAGGCTTCACAGATACGCAGTATTTT. This gives the protein CASSLTGFTDTQYF.

The CDR3 DNA follows: TGTGCCAGCCTAACCCGACAGGGCTCCTACGAGCAGTACTTC. It codes for CASLTRQGSYEQYF. This rearrangement joins TRBV6-5 to TRBJ2-7; 7 bases align to TRBD1. V dropped 8 bases and J dropped 0; count of bases not matched to a gene: 7. This CDR3 comprises 14 residues. Per the germline V gene, CDR1 is MNHEY and CDR2 is SVGAGI.

This sequence joins TRBV4-1 and TRBJ2-7; D unclear. The germline V gene encodes CDR1 MGHRA and CDR2 YSYEKL. This CDR3 region has 15 residues. V lost 0 bases, J lost 3 bases, and 12 bases lay in between. As DNA, the CDR3 is TGCGCCAGCAGCCAAGATTCACTCCTATTCTACGAGCAGTACTTC. It codes for CASSQDSLLFYEQYF.